The sequence of this T cell receptor (beta chain) was determined in a study of ipilimumab plus nivolumab after autologous stem cell transplantation (dated by TCRdb to the early 2020s). About the investigation overall: The median number of doses that trial patients received was a few for ipilimumab and 8 for nivolumab. Patients in the myeloma cohort were either high-risk and transplant-naive or had relapsed within 3 years of a first autologous transplant. Patients undergoing autologous transplant for high-risk diffuse large B cell lymphoma, mature T cell lymphoma, or multiple myeloma were enrolled in the trial. Around 40 patients made up the trial's intent-to-treat population. Study-wide conclusions, independent of this receptor: According to the authors, a biologic rationale for studying the approach further came from T cell receptor repertoire, regulatory T cell phenotype and gut microbiota profiles. Combined checkpoint inhibition as post-transplant consolidation was concluded by the authors to appear tolerable.

The CDR3, from cysteine to phenylalanine, totals 13 residues. The sequence is cut down to CDR3 DNA, 39 bases in frame from base 1. CDR1 and CDR2 were assigned from the germline V gene as SGHRS and YFSETQ. Trimming takes 3 bases from V and 4 bases from J, and the germline ends sit 11 bases apart. Ipilimumab was given at 1 mg/kg intravenously on day 1 of selected weeks, and checkpoint therapy started 14 to 28 days after autologous transplant. The nivolumab dose was 3 mg/kg intravenously, delivered on day 1 of weeks 1, 4, 7, 10, and every two weeks through week 26. This was a Phase Ib clinical trial that tested ipilimumab plus nivolumab, given as combined checkpoint inhibition, for consolidation following autologous stem cell transplantation. This clone occurred once. Its binding antigen is unknown. No quality values exist for individual bases; no much larger clone is one base distant. Libraries were prepared through the immunoSEQ multiplex PCR assay. Entries here come from immuneACCESS through TCRdb and include only in-frame sequences with V and J called. Some clones fail to appear in such tables; in the studies checked, an unresolved V gene covers under half of the shortfall, and the cause of the remainder is unknown. Here the sample has roughly 12,000 clones; about 70% occur a single time. Approximately 10% of the sample belongs to the ten largest clones.

Sequencing was performed on PBMCs, taken in a trial of ipilimumab plus nivolumab as post-transplant consolidation. The chain is encoded by TRBV5-1 joined to TRBJ2-7; a confident D gene designation cannot be given. The TCR originated in a male donor with multiple myeloma. The encoded CDR3 is CASSWGRTYEQYF. The bases read TGCGCCAGCAGCTGGGGTCGTACTTACGAGCAGTACTTC.